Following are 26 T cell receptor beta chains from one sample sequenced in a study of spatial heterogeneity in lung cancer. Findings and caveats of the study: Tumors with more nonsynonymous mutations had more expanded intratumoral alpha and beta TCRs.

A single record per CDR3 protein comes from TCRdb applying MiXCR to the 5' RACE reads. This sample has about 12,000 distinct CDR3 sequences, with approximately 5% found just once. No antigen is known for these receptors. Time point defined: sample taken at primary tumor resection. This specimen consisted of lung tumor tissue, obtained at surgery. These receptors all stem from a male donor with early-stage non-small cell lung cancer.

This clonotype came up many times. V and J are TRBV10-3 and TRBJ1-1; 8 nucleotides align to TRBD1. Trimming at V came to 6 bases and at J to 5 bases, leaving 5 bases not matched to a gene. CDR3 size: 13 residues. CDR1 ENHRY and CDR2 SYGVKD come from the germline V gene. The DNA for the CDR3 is TGTGCCATCAGCGGACAGGGAGAGACTGAAGCTTTCTTT. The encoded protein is CAISGQGETEAFF.

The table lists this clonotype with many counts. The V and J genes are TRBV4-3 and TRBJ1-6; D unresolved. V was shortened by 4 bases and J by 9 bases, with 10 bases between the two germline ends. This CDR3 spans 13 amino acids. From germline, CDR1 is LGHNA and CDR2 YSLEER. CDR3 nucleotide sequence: TGCGCCAGCAGCCGAAAGAGGCTTTCACCCCTCCACTTT. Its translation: CASSRKRLSPLHF.

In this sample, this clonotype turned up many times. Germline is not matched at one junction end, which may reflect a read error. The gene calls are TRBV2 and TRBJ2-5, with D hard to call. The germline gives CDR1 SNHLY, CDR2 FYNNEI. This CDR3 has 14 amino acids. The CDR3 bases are TGTGCCAGCAATGAAGTTAGCAGACAAGAGACCCAGTACTTC. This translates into CASNEVSRQETQYF.

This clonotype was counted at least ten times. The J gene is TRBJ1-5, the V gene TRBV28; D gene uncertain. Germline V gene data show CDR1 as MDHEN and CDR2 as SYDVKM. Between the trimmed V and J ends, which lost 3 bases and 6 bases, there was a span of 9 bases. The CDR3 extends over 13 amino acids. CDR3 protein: CASSLAVSQPQHF. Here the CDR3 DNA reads TGTGCCAGCAGTTTGGCGGTGAGTCAGCCCCAGCATTTT.

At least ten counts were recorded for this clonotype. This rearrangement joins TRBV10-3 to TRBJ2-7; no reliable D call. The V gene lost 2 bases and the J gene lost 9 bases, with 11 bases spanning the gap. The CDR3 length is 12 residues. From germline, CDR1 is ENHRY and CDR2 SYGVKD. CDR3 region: CAISEPGLWQYF. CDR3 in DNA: TGTGCCATCAGTGAGCCCGGTCTGTGGCAGTACTTC.

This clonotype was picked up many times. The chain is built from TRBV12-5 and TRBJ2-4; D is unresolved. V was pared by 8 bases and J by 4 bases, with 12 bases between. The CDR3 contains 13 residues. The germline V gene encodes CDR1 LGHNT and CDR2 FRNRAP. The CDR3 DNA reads TGTGCTAGTACATCCTCAAATAAAAACATTCAGTACTTC. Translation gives CASTSSNKNIQYF.

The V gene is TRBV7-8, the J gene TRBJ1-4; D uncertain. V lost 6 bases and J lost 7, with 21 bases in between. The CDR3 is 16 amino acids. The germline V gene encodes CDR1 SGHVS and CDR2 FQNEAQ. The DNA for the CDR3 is TGTGCCAGCAGTTCGTGGACCGGCGATATCGGTGAAAAACTGTTTTTT. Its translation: CASSSWTGDIGEKLFF. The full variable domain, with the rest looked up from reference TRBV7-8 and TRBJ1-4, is GAGVSQSPRYKVAKRGQDVALRCDPISGHVSLFWYQQALGQGPEFLTYFQNEAQLDKSGLPSDRFFAERPEGSVSTLKIQRTQQEDSAVYLCASSSWTGDIGEKLFFGSGTQLSVL.

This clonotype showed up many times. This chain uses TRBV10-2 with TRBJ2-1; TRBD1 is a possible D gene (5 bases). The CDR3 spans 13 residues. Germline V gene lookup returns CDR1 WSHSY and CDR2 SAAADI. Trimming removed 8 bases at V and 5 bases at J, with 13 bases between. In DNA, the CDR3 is TGCGCCAGCTCCCGACAGCAGAACAATGAGCAGTTCTTC. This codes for CASSRQQNNEQFF.

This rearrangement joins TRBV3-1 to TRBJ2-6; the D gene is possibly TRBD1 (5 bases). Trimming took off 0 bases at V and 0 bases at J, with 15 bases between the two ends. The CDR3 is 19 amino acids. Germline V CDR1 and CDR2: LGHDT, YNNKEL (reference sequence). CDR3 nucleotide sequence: TGTGCCAGCAGCCAAGACACAGGAGTGTCCTTCTCTGGGGCCAACGTCCTGACTTTC. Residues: CASSQDTGVSFSGANVLTF.

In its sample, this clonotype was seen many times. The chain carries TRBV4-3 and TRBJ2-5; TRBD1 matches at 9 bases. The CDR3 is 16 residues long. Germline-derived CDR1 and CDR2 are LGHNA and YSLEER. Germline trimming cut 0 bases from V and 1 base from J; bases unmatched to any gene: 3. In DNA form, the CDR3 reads TGCGCCAGCAGCCAAGATGGGACAGGGTTCCAAGAGACCCAGTACTTC. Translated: CASSQDGTGFQETQYF.

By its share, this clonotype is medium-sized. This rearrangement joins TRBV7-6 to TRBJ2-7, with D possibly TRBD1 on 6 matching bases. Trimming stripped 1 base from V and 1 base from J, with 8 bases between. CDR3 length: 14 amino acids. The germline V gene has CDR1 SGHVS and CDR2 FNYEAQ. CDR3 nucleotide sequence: TGTGCCAGCAGCTTAGTACAGGGATCCTACGAGCAGTACTTC. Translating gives CASSLVQGSYEQYF.

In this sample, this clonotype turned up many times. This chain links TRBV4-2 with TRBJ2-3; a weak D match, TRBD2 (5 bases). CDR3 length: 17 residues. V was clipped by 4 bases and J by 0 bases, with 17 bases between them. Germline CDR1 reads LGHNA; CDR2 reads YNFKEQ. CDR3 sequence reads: CASSRRREKLSTDTQYF. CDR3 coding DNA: TGTGCCAGCAGCCGACGAAGGGAGAAACTTAGCACAGATACGCAGTATTTT.

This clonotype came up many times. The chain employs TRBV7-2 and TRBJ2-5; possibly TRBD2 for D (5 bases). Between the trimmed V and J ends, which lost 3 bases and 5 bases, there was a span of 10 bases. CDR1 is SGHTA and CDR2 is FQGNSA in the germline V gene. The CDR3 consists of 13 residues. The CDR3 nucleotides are TGTGCCAGCAGCTTTGGCGGCGGGGAGACCCAGTACTTC. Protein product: CASSFGGGETQYF. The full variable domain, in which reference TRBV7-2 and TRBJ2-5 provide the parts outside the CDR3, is GAGVSQSPSNKVTEKGKDVELRCDPISGHTALYWYRQSLGQGLEFLIYFQGNSAPDKSGLPSDRFSAERTGGSVSTLTIQRTQQEDSAVYLCASSFGGGETQYFGPGTRLLVL.

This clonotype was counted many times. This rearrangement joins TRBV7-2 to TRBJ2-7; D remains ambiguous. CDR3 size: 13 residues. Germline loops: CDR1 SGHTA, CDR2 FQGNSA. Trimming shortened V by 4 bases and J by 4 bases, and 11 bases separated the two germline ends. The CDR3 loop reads CASSSRMRYEQYF. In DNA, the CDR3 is TGTGCCAGCAGCTCGAGGATGAGGTACGAGCAGTACTTC.

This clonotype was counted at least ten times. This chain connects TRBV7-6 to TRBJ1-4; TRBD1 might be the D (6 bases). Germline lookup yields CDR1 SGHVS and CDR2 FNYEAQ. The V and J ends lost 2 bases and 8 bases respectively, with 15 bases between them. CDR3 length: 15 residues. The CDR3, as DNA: TGTGCCAGCAGCTTATTGTCCAGGGGTGGCGAAAAACTGTTTTTT. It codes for CASSLLSRGGEKLFF.

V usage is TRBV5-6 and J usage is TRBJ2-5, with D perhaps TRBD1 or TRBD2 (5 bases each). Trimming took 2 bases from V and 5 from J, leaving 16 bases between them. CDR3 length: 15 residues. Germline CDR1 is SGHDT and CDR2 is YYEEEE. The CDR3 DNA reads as TGTGCCAGCAGCTTCCTCGGGGCCCTCCAGGAGACCCAGTACTTC. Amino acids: CASSFLGALQETQYF.

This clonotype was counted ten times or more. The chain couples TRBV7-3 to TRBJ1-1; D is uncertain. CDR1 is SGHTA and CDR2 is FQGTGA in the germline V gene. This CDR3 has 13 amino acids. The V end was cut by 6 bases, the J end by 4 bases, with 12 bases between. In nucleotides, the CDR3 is TGTGCCAGCAGTATACAGAAGAGCACTGAAGCTTTCTTT. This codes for CASSIQKSTEAFF.

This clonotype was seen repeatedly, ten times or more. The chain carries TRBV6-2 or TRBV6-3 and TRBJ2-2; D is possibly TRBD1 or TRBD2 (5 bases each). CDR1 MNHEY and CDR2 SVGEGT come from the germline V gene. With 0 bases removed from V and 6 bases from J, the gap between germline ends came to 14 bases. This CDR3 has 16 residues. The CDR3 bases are TGTGCCAGCAGTTACTCGGGGACGTCATTTGCCGGGGAGCTGTTTTTT. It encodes CASSYSGTSFAGELFF.

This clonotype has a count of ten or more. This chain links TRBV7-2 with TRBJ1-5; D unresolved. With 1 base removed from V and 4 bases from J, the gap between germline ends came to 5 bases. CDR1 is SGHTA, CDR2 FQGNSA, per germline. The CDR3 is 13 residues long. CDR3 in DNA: TGTGCCAGCAGCTTAGATGGAAATCAGCCCCAGCATTTT. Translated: CASSLDGNQPQHF.

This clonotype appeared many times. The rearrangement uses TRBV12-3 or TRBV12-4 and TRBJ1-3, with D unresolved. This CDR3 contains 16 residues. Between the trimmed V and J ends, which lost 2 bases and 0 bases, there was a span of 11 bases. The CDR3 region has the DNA TGTGCCAGCAGTTTAAGCGGACGGTTCTCTGGAAACACCATATATTTT. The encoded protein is CASSLSGRFSGNTIYF.

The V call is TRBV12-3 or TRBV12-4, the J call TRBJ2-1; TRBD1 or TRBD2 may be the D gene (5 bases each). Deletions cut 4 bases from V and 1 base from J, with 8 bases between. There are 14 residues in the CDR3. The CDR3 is CASSWGPSYNEQFF. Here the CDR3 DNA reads TGTGCCAGCAGTTGGGGACCGTCCTACAATGAGCAGTTCTTC.

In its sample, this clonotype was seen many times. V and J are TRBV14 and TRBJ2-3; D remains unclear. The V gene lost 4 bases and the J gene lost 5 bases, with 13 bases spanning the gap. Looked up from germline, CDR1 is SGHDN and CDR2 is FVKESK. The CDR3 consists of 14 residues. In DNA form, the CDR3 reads TGTGCCAGCAGCCTGAGAACCTTGGGAGATACGCAGTATTTT. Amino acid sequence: CASSLRTLGDTQYF.

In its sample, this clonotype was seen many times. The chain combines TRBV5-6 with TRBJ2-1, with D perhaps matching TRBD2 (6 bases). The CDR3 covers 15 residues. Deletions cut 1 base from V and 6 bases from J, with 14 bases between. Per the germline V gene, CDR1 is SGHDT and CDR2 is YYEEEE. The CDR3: CASSLLGAGSNEQFF. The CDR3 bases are TGTGCCAGCAGCTTGTTAGGGGCGGGGTCCAATGAGCAGTTCTTC.

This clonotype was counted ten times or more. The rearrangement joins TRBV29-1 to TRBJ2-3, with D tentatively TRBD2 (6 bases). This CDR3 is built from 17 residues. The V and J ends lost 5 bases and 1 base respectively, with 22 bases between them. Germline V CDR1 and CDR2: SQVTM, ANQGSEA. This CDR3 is CSVQGLAVLRGTDTQYF. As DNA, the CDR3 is TGCAGCGTTCAAGGGTTAGCGGTACTCCGAGGCACAGATACGCAGTATTTT.

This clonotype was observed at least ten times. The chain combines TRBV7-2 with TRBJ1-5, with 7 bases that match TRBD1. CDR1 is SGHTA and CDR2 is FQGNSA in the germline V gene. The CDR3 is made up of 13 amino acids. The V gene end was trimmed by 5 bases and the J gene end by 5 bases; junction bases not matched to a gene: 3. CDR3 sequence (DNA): TGTGCCAGCAGCGGACAGGTTGATCAGCCCCAGCATTTT. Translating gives CASSGQVDQPQHF.

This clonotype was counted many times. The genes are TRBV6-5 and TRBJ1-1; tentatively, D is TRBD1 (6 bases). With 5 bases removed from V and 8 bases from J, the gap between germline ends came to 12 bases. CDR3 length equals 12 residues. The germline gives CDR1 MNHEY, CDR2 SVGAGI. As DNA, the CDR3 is TGTGCCAGCAGTCGACGACAGGAAGAAGCTTTCTTT. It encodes CASSRRQEEAFF.